This T cell receptor (beta chain) originates from a study of T cells in Graves' hyperthyroidism and ophthalmopathy. As concerns this clonotype: Its target is unknown.

From RNA transcripts, TCR beta CDR3 regions were amplified. First-round RT-PCR of the TCR CDR3 relied on the HTBI primer set. One entry per CDR3 protein, called by TCRdb with MiXCR from the multiplex PCR reads. This table holds fewer than 650,000 distinct CDR3 sequences, 46% found once. Patients were excluded because of uncontrolled infection, other autoimmune disease, pregnancy or lactation. Study-wide findings and caveats: In the blood, most expanded thyroid clonotypes above 0.001 appeared as well.

Germline-derived CDR1 and CDR2 are SGHTA and FQGTGA. Trimming removed 5 bases from V and 10 bases from J, with 21 bases in between. There are 15 residues in the CDR3. The sequenced sample was peripheral blood or thyroid tissue (not recorded which). The J gene is TRBJ1-3, the V gene TRBV7-3, with D possibly TRBD1 on 5 matching bases. The origin of this receptor is an adult woman with Graves' disease, either hyperthyroidism or ophthalmopathy (not recorded which). CDR3 sequence: CASSQEGLRGMTIYF. The CDR3 nucleotides read TGTGCCAGCAGCCAAGAAGGTTTGAGGGGTATGACCATATATTTT.